This TCR beta chain derives from a study of blood T cells in healthy people across ages. The V end lost 5 bases, the J end lost 0 bases, and 10 bases lay between the germline ends. The CDR3 runs 14 residues. In germline, CDR1 is SGHRS, CDR2 YFSETQ. With a J-beta primer mix and a sample-barcoded 5' primer, a second PCR ran roughly 6 to 11 cycles. At least 2.5 million CDR3-containing paired-end reads were obtained per sample. TCRdb itself ran the 5' RACE reads through MiXCR, one entry per CDR3 protein. The sample carries approximately 1.5 million distinct CDR3 sequences, approximately 43% recorded once.

Sequencing used blood. This TCR was recovered from a woman between 18 and 29 years old in good health. The rearrangement uses TRBV5-1 and TRBJ2-3; no definite D call. The CDR3 spells CASRTTSSTDTQYF. The DNA of the CDR3 is TGCGCCAGCAGGACAACCTCTAGCACAGATACGCAGTATTTT.